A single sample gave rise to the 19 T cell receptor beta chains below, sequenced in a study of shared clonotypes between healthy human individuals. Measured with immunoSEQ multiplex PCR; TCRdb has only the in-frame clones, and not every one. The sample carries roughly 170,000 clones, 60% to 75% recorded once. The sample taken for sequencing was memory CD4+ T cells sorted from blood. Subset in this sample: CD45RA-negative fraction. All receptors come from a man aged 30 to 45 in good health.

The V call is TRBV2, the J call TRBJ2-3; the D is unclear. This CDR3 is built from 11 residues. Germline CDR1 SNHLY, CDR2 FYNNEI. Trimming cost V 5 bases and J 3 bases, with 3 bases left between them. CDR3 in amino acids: CASSPTDTQYF. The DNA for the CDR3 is TGTGCCAGCAGTCCGACAGATACGCAGTATTTT.

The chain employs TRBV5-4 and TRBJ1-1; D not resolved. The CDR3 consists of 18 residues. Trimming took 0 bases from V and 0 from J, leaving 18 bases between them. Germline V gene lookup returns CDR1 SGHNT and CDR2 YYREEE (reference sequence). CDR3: CASSLDVRQTGMNTEAFF. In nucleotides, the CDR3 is TGTGCCAGCAGCTTGGATGTCCGCCAGACGGGGATGAACACTGAAGCTTTCTTT. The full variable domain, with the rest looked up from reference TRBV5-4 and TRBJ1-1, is ETGVTQSPTHLIKTRGQQVTLRCSSQSGHNTVSWYQQALGQGPQFIFQYYREEENGRGNFPPRFSGLQFPNYSSELNVNALELDDSALYLCASSLDVRQTGMNTEAFFGQGTRLTVV.

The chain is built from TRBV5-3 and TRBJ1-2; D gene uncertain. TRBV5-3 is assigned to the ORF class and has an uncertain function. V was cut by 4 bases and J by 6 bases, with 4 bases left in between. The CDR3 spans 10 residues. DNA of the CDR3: TGTGCCAGAAGCCCGGATGGCTACACCTTC. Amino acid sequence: CARSPDGYTF.

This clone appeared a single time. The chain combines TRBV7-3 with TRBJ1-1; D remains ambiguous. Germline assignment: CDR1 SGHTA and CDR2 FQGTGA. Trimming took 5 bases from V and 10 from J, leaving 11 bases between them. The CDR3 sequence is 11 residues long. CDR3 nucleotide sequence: TGTGCCAGCAGCCTTTATGCTGGAGCTTTCTTT. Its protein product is CASSLYAGAFF.

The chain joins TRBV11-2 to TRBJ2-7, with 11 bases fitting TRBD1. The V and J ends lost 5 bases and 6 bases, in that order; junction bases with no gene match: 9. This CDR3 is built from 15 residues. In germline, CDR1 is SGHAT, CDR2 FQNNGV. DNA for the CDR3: TGTGCCAGCAGCCGGACAGGGGGCGCCTTTCGCGAGCAGTACTTC. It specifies CASSRTGGAFREQYF. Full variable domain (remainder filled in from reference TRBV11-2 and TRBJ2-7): EAGVAQSPRYKIIEKRQSVAFWCNPISGHATLYWYQQILGQGPKLLIQFQNNGVVDDSQLPKDRFSAERLKGVDSTLKIQPAKLEDSAVYLCASSRTGGAFREQYFGPGTRLTVT.

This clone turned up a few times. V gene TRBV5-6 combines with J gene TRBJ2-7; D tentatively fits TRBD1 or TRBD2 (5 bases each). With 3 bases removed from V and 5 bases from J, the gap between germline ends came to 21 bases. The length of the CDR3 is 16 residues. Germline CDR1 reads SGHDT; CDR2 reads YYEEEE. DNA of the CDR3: TGTGCCAGCAGCTGGGGCTGGGAGATAAAGGTGGACGAGCAGTACTTC. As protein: CASSWGWEIKVDEQYF.

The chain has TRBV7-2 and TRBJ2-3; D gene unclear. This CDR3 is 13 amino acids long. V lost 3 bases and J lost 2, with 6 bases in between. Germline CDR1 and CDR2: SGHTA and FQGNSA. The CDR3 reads CASSFQITDTQYF. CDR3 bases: TGTGCCAGCAGCTTCCAGATCACAGATACGCAGTATTTT.

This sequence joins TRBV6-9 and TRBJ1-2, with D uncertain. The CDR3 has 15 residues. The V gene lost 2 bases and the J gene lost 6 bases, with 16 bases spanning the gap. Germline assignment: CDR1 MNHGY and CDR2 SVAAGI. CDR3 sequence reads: CASSYSIGRSDGYTF. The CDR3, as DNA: TGTGCCAGCAGTTATAGTATAGGGCGGTCAGATGGCTACACCTTC.

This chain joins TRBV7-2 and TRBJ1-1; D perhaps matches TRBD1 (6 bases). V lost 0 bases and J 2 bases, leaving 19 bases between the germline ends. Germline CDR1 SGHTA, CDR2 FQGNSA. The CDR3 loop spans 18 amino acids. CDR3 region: CASSLAMARTAINTEAFF. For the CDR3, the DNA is TGTGCCAGCAGCTTAGCCATGGCCCGGACAGCCATAAACACTGAAGCTTTCTTT. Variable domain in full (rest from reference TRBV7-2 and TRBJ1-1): GAGVSQSPSNKVTEKGKDVELRCDPISGHTALYWYRQSLGQGLEFLIYFQGNSAPDKSGLPSDRFSAERTGGSVSTLTIQRTQQEDSAVYLCASSLAMARTAINTEAFFGQGTRLTVV.

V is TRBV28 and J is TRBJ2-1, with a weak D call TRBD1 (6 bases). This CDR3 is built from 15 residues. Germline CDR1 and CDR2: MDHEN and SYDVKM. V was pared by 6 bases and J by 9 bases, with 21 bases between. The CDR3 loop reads CASRGAKPIASEQFF. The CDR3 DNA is TGTGCCAGCAGGGGGGCCAAGCCTATAGCAAGTGAGCAGTTCTTC.

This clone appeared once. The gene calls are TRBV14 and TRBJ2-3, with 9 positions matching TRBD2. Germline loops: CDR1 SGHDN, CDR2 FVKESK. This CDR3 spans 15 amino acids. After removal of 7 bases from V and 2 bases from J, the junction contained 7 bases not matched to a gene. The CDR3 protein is CASKPTSGHTDTQYF. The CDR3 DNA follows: TGTGCCAGCAAACCGACTAGCGGCCACACAGATACGCAGTATTTT.

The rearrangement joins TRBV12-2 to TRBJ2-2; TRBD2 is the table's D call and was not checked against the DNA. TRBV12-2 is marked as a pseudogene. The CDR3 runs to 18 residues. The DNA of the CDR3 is TGTGCAAGTCGCTTAGGCCCGCCTAGCGCGGGAAACACCGGGGAGCTGTTTTTT. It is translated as CASRLGPPSAGNTGELFF.

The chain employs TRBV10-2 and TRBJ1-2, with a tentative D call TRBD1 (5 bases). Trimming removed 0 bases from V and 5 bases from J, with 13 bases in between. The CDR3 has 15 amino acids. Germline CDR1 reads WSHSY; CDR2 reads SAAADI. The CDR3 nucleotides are TGCGCCAGCAGTGAGTCGTCAGGGAGTTCGTATGGCTACACCTTC. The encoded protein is CASSESSGSSYGYTF.

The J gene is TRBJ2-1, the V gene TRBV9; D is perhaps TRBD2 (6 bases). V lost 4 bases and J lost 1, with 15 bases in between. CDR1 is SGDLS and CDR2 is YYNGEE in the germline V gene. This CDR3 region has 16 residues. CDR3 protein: CASSPEGIPSYNEQFF. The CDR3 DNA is TGTGCCAGCAGCCCGGAGGGGATTCCTTCCTACAATGAGCAGTTCTTC.

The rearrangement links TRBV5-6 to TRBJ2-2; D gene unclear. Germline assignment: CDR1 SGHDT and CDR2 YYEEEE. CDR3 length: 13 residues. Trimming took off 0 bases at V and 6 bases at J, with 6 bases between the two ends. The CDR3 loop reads CASSLVVPGELFF. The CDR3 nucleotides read TGTGCCAGCAGCTTGGTCGTCCCCGGGGAGCTGTTTTTT.

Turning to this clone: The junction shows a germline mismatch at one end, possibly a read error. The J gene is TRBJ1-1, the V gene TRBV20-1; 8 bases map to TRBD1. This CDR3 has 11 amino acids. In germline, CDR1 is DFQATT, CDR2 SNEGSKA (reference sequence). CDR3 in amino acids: CGAQGAGKAFF. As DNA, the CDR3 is TGCGGTGCTCAGGGGGCGGGAAAAGCTTTCTTT.

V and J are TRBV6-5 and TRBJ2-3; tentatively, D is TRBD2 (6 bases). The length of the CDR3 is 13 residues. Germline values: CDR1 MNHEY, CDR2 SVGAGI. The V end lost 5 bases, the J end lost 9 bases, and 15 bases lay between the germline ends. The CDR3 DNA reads TGTGCCAGCAGTGAACAGGAGGGCAGGACGCAGTATTTT. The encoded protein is CASSEQEGRTQYF.

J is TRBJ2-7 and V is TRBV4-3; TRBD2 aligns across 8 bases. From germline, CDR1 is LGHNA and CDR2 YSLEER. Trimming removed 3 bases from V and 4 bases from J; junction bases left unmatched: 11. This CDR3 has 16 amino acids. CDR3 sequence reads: CASSQGEAGVGYEQYF. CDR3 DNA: TGCGCCAGCAGCCAGGGGGAAGCGGGAGTAGGGTACGAGCAGTACTTC.

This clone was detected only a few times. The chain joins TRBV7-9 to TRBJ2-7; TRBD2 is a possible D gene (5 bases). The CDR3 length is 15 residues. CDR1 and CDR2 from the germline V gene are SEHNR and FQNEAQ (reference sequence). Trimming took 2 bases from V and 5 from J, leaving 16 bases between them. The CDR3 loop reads CASSLSQTSSHEQYF. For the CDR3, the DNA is TGTGCCAGCAGCTTAAGTCAAACTAGTTCCCACGAGCAGTACTTC.